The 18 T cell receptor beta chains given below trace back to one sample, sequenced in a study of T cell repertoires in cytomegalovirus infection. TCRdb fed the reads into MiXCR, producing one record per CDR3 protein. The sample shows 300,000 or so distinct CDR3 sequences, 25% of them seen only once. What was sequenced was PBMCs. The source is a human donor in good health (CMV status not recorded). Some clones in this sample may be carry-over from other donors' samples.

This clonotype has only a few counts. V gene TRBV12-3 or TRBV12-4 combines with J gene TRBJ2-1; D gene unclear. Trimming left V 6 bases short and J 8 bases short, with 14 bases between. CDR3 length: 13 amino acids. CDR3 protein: CASSLTGRHEQFF. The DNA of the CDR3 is TGTGCCAGCAGCCTGACCGGTCGGCATGAGCAGTTCTTC.

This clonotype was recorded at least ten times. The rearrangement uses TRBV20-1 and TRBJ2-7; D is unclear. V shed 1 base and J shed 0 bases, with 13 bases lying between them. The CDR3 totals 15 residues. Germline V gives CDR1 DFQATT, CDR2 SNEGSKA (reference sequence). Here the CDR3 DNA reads TGCAGTGCTAGAGTTAGAAGGCTCAGCTCCTACGAGCAGTACTTC. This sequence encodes CSARVRRLSSYEQYF.

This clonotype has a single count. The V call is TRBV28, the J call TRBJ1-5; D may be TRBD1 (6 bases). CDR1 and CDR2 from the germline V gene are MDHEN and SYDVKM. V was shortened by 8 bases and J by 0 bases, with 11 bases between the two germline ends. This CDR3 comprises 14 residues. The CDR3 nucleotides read TGTGCCAGCGCCCGGGACAATAGCAATCAGCCCCAGCATTTT. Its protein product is CASARDNSNQPQHF.

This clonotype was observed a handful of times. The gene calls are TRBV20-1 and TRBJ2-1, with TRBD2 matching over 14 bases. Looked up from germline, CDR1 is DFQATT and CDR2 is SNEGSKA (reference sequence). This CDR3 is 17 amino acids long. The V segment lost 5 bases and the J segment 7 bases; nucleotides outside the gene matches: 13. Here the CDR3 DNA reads TGCAGTGCTGCCAGGGGACTAGCGGGGGTGAAGTCGAATGAGCAGTTCTTC. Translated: CSAARGLAGVKSNEQFF.

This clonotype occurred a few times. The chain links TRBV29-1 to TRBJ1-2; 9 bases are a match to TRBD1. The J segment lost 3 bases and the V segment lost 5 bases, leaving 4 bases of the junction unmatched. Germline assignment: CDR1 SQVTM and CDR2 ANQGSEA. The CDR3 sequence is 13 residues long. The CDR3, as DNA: TGCAGCGTTTTGGGACAGGGACACTATGGCTACACCTTC. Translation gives CSVLGQGHYGYTF.

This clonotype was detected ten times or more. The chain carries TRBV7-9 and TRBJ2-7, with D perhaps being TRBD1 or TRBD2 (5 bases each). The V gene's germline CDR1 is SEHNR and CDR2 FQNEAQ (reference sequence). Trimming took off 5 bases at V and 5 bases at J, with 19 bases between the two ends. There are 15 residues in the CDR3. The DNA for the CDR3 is TGTGCCAGCAGCGTGGGACCTCGGATTTACGACGAGCAGTACTTC. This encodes CASSVGPRIYDEQYF. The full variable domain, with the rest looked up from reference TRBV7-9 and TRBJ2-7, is DTGVSQNPRHKITKRGQNVTFRCDPISEHNRLYWYRQTLGQGPEFLTYFQNEAQLEKSRLLSDRFSAERPKGSFSTLEIQRTEQGDSAMYLCASSVGPRIYDEQYFGPGTRLTVT.

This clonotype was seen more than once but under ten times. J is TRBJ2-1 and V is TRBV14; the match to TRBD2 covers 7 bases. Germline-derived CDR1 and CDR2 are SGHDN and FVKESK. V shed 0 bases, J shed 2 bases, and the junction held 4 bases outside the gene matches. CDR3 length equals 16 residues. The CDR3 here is CASSQEGGSPYNEQFF. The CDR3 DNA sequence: TGTGCCAGCAGCCAAGAAGGCGGGAGTCCCTACAATGAGCAGTTCTTC.

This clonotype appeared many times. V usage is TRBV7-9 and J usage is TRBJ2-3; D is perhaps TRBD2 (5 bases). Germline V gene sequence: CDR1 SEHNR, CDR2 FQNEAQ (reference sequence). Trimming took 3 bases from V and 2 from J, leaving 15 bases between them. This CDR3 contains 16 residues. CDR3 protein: CASSFETSIFTDTQYF. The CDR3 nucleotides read TGTGCCAGCAGCTTCGAAACTAGTATTTTCACAGATACGCAGTATTTT.

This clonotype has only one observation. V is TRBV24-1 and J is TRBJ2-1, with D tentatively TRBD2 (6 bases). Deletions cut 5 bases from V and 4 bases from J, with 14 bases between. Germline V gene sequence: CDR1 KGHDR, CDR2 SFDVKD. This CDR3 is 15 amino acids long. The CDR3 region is CATSARGGSYNEQFF. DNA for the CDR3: TGTGCCACCAGTGCACGGGGAGGATCTTACAATGAGCAGTTCTTC.

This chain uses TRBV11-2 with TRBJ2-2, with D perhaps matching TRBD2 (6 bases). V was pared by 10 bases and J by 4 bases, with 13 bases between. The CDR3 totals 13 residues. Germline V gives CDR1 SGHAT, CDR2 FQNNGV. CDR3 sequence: CATRTILTGELFF. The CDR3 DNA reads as TGTGCCACCCGGACTATACTCACCGGGGAGCTGTTTTTT.

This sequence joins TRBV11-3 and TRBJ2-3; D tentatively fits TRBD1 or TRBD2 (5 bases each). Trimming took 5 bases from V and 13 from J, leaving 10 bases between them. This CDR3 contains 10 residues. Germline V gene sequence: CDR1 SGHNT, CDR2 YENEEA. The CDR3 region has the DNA TGTGCCAGCAGCGGGACCAGGAAGTATTTT. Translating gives CASSGTRKYF.

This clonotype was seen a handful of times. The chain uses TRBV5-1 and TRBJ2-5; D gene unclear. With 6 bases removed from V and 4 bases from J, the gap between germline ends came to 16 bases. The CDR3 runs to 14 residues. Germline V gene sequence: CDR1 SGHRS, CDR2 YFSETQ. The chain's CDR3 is CASKAKVGSETQYF. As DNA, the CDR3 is TGCGCCAGCAAGGCAAAGGTCGGCTCAGAGACCCAGTACTTC.

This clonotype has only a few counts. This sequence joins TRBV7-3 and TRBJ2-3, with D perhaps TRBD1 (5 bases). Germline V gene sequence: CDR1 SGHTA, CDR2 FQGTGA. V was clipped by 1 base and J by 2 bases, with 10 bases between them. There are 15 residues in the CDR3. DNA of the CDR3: TGTGCCAGCAGCTTAAGTAACAGGAACACAGATACGCAGTATTTT. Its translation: CASSLSNRNTDTQYF.

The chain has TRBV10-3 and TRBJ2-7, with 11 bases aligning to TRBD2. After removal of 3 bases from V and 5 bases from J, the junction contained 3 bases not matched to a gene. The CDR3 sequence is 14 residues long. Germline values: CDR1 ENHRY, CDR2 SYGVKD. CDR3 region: CAISELAGVDEQYF. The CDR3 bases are TGTGCCATCAGTGAACTAGCGGGAGTAGACGAGCAGTACTTC.

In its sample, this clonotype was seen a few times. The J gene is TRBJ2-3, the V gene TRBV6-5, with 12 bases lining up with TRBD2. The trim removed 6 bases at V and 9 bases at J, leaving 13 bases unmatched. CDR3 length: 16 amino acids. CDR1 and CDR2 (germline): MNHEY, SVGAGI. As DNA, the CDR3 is TGTGCCAGCAGCCGGGGGGCTAGCGGGAGGGCACGGACGCAGTATTTT. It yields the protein CASSRGASGRARTQYF.

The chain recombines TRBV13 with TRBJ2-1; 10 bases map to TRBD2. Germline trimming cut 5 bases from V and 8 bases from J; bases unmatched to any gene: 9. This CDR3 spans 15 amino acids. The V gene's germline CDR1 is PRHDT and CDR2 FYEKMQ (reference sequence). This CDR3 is CASSTQREGRDEQFF. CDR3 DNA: TGTGCCAGCAGCACCCAGCGGGAGGGCCGGGATGAGCAGTTCTTC.

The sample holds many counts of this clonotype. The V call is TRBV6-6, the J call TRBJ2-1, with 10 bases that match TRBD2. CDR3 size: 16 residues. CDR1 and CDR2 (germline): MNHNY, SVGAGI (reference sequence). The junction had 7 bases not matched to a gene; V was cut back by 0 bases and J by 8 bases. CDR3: CASSYSRTSGEHEQFF. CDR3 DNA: TGTGCCAGCAGTTACTCGAGAACTAGCGGGGAACATGAGCAGTTCTTC.

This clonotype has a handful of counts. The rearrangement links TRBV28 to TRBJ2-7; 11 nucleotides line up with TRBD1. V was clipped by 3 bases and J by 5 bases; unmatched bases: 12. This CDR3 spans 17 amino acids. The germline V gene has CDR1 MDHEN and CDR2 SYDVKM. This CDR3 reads CASSLVSGTGGNNEQYF. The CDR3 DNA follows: TGTGCCAGCAGTTTGGTCTCCGGGACAGGGGGTAACAACGAGCAGTACTTC.